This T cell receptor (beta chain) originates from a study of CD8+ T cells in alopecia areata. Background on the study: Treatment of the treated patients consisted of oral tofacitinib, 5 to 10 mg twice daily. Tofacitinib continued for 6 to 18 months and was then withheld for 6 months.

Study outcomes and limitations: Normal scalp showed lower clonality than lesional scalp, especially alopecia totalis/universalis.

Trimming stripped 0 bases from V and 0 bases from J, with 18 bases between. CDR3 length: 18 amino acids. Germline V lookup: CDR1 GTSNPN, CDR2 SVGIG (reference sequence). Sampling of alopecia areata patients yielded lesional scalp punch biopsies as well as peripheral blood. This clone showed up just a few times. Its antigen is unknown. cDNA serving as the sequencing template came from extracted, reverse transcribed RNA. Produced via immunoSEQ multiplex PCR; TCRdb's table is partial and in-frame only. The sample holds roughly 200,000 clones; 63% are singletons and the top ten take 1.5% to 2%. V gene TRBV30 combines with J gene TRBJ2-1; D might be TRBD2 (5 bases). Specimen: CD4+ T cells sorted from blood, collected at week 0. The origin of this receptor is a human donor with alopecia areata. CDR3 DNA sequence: TGTGCCTGGAGTGTAGGGCCCCTGCGGGCCAGCTCCTACAATGAGCAGTTCTTC. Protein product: CAWSVGPLRASSYNEQFF.